Included here is one TCR beta chain sequence, with context. Antigen specificity is unknown. It was RNA transcripts that yielded the amplified TCR beta CDR3 regions. A first-round RT-PCR of the TCR CDR3 used the HTBI primer set. TCRdb re-analysed the multiplex PCR reads in MiXCR, keeping a single row per CDR3 protein. The profile covers 610,000 or so distinct CDR3 sequences, with under 60% appearing a single time and 7.5% to 8.5% taken by the ten largest. The record originates from a study of T cells in Graves' hyperthyroidism and ophthalmopathy. Whole-study results and caveats: Blood shared most expanded thyroid clonotypes above 0.001.

Germline V gene lookup returns CDR1 SQVTM and CDR2 ANQGSEA. The CDR3 loop spans 14 amino acids. V lost 8 bases, J lost 11 bases, and 14 bases stayed unmatched. If no ophthalmopathy progression occurred within 18 months, Graves' hyperthyroidism was stable. Diagnoses were made from clinical symptoms, serum measures (thyroxine and TRAb), thyroid ultrasound and orbital computed tomography. The chain links TRBV29-1 to TRBJ1-4, with 10 bases aligning to TRBD1. Sequenced input: peripheral blood or thyroid tissue (not recorded which). The source is a woman aged 18-29 years with Graves' hyperthyroidism. CDR3 amino acids: CSQAVRQGAEKLFF. The CDR3 DNA sequence: TGCAGCCAAGCCGTAAGACAGGGGGCTGAGAAACTGTTTTTT.